The clone carrying this TCR beta chain was recorded at least ten times. The data were taken from a study of T-cell reconstitution after alpha-beta-depleted transplantation in children. Library preparation (for TCRbeta) was performed with unique molecular identifiers. TCRdb called the PCR reads again in MiXCR, with one record for every CDR3 protein. The sample has about 260,000 distinct CDR3 sequences, about 9.9% seen once. After removal of 5 bases from V and 3 bases from J, the junction contained 7 bases not matched to a gene. The CDR3 extends over 15 amino acids. Germline lookup yields CDR1 DFQATT and CDR2 SNEGSKA (reference sequence).

This specimen was peripheral blood, taken 180 days after TCRalphabeta/CD19-depleted stem cell transplant. This clonotype was obtained from a male patient aged 2-9 years who had a stem cell transplant for chronic granulomatous disease, so the T cells may come from the graft donor. The chain carries TRBV20-1 and TRBJ2-2, with 9 bases identical to TRBD1. The CDR3 nucleotides read TGCAGTGCTCGGCGGGACAGGGTTCACACCGGGGAGCTGTTTTTT. Its protein is CSARRDRVHTGELFF.